Shown below are 22 T cell receptor beta chains from a single sample sequenced in a study of T cells after posttransplantation cyclophosphamide. The method was immunoSEQ multiplex PCR; TCRdb's version includes in-frame clones alone and lacks a portion of them. The table has more than 30,000 clones, under 95% seen once. The naive gate required viable CD3+CD4+ or CD3+CD8+ cells with CCR7+CD45RA+CD45RO-CD95-CD27+CD28+ phenotype. Material: naive CD4+ T cells sorted from PBMCs. These receptors were taken from a woman aged 55-69 years in good health, CMV-negative, and a related stem cell transplant donor.

The genes are TRBV7-3 and TRBJ2-5; TRBD2 agrees at 11 bases. CDR1 is SGHTA, CDR2 FQGTGA, per germline. Trimming took 4 bases from V and 3 from J; bases not matched to a gene: 4. CDR3 length: 15 amino acids. CDR3 sequence (DNA): TGTGCCAGCAGCTCTGGACTAGCGGGTAAAGAGACCCAGTACTTC. Translated, it gives CASSSGLAGKETQYF.

CDR3 DNA: TGTGCCATCAGTGACCCGCGGGAGGGCCGGTGGACCCAGTACTTC. The encoded protein is CAISDPREGRWTQYF. The chain recombines TRBV10-3 with TRBJ2-5; 9 bases map to TRBD2. Germline assignment: CDR1 ENHRY and CDR2 SYGVKD. The CDR3 is 15 residues long. The junction had 9 bases not matched to a gene; V was cut back by 3 bases and J by 7 bases.

The CDR3 DNA follows: TGTGCCAGCAGTCACTTTAGCGGTTCTAACACCGGGGAGCTGTTTTTT. This sequence encodes CASSHFSGSNTGELFF. The chain combines TRBV27 with TRBJ2-2; D possibly corresponds to TRBD2 (6 bases). The CDR3 runs to 16 residues. Germline CDR1 reads MNHEY; CDR2 reads SMNVEV (reference sequence). Trimming left V 5 bases short and J 2 bases short, with 15 bases between.

The chain links TRBV6-5 to TRBJ2-5; 10 positions match TRBD1. Germline V gene sequence: CDR1 MNHEY, CDR2 SVGAGI. With V trimmed by 1 base and J by 7 bases, 6 bases remained unmatched. The CDR3 runs 15 residues. Here the CDR3 reads CASSYWGTGDLTQYF. As DNA, the CDR3 is TGTGCCAGCAGTTACTGGGGGACAGGGGACTTGACCCAGTACTTC.

This chain joins TRBV5-1 and TRBJ2-7, with TRBD1 identical over 7 bases. CDR1 and CDR2 from the germline V gene are SGHRS and YFSETQ. The length of the CDR3 is 14 residues. Losses at the gene ends were 3 bases for V and 0 bases for J; bases not matched to a gene: 3. CDR3 amino acids: CASSSGTVSYEQYF. The CDR3 coding sequence is TGCGCCAGCAGCTCCGGGACAGTCTCCTACGAGCAGTACTTC.

The CDR3 region has the DNA TGTGCCATCTCGGGGACAGGGGATAACTATGGCTACACCTTC. Its translation is CAISGTGDNYGYTF. V is TRBV10-3 and J is TRBJ1-2; 10 bases map to TRBD1. This CDR3 is built from 14 residues. The germline CDR1 and CDR2 sequences are ENHRY and SYGVKD. The V gene end was trimmed by 8 bases and the J gene end by 1 base; junction bases not matched to a gene: 4.

The chain is built from TRBV10-3 and TRBJ2-2, with 16 bases fitting TRBD2. This CDR3 is 18 amino acids long. CDR1 is ENHRY and CDR2 is SYGVKD in the germline V gene. The ends lost 6 bases at V and 4 bases at J; junction bases unmatched: 8. The CDR3 here is CAIRPGLAGGPGTGELFF. CDR3 in DNA: TGTGCCATCAGACCGGGACTAGCGGGGGGGCCGGGCACCGGGGAGCTGTTTTTT.

The chain links TRBV20-1 to TRBJ2-3; D ambiguous. CDR1 and CDR2 (germline): DFQATT, SNEGSKA (reference sequence). This CDR3 has 10 residues. Trimming cost V 3 bases and J 5 bases, with 3 bases left between them. For the CDR3, the DNA is TGCAGTGCTAGCGGAGATACGCAGTATTTT. Translating it yields CSASGDTQYF.

The rearrangement uses TRBV7-9 and TRBJ1-4, with TRBD1 matching over 9 bases. Germline V lookup: CDR1 SEHNR, CDR2 FQNEAQ (reference sequence). Trimming removed 6 bases from V and 8 bases from J; junction bases left unmatched: 4. The CDR3 has 13 amino acids. CDR3 in amino acids: CASRGQGREKLFF. CDR3 in DNA: TGTGCCAGCAGAGGACAGGGGAGGGAAAAACTGTTTTTT.

V gene TRBV29-1 combines with J gene TRBJ1-2; the D gene is possibly TRBD1 (5 bases). The CDR3 is made up of 12 amino acids. Germline lookup yields CDR1 SQVTM and CDR2 ANQGSEA. The V end lost 4 bases, the J end lost 7 bases, and 13 bases lay between the germline ends. This CDR3 reads CSVGRGSAGYTF. Written as DNA, the CDR3 is TGCAGCGTTGGACGGGGGTCCGCTGGCTACACCTTC. Full variable domain (rest looked up from reference TRBV29-1 and TRBJ1-2): SAVISQKPSRDICQRGTSLTIQCQVDSQVTMMFWYRQQPGQSLTLIATANQGSEATYESGFVIDKFPISRPNLTFSTLTVSNMSPEDSSIYLCSVGRGSAGYTFGSGTRLTVV.

V is TRBV2 and J is TRBJ2-5; 14 bases agree with TRBD2. Germline CDR1 SNHLY, CDR2 FYNNEI. The length of the CDR3 is 16 residues. The ends lost 6 bases at V and 2 bases at J; junction bases unmatched: 5. The CDR3 nucleotides are TGTGCCAGCAGAGTAGGACTAGCGGGAGGACAAGAGACCCAGTACTTC. Protein: CASRVGLAGGQETQYF.

The chain couples TRBV28 to TRBJ1-2; D possibly corresponds to TRBD1 (5 bases). V lost 8 bases and J 0 bases, leaving 10 bases between the germline ends. Germline lookup yields CDR1 MDHEN and CDR2 SYDVKM. This CDR3 has 13 amino acids. The CDR3 nucleotides read TGTGCCAGCGGGGCCAGGGCTAACTATGGCTACACCTTC. It specifies CASGARANYGYTF.

CDR3 nucleotides: TGTGCCAGCAGGGAGGGCAGCTCCTACAATGAGCAGTTCTTC. The encoded protein is CASREGSSYNEQFF. The chain couples TRBV6-5 to TRBJ2-1, with a tentative D call TRBD2 (6 bases). This CDR3 region has 14 residues. Deletions cut 6 bases from V and 0 bases from J, with 9 bases between. From germline, CDR1 is MNHEY and CDR2 SVGAGI.

The chain couples TRBV19 to TRBJ2-7, with D perhaps matching TRBD2 (6 bases). Germline loops: CDR1 LNHDA, CDR2 SQIVND (reference sequence). The CDR3 is made up of 13 amino acids. Trimming cost V 4 bases and J 2 bases, with 9 bases left between them. The chain's CDR3 is CASSKGLAYEQYF. The CDR3 region has the DNA TGTGCCAGTAGTAAGGGACTTGCCTACGAGCAGTACTTC.

The CDR3 loop is CASSYQGAGNEQFF. The CDR3 DNA is TGCGCCAGCAGCTATCAGGGGGCGGGCAATGAGCAGTTCTTC. The rearrangement uses TRBV5-1 and TRBJ2-1; 8 positions match TRBD1. CDR3 length equals 14 residues. CDR1 and CDR2 (germline): SGHRS, YFSETQ. Trimming took 3 bases from V and 6 from J; bases not matched to a gene: 5.

This clone was counted between two and nine times. The chain carries TRBV6-6 and TRBJ1-3, with 7 bases that match TRBD1. This CDR3 has 14 residues. CDR1 and CDR2 from the germline V gene are MNHNY and SVGAGI (reference sequence). Germline trimming cut 6 bases from V and 4 bases from J; bases unmatched to any gene: 6. The CDR3 loop reads CASRTGTAGNTIYF. CDR3 nucleotide sequence: TGTGCCAGCAGAACTGGGACAGCAGGAAACACCATATATTTT.

This clone has just one count. The chain carries TRBV5-1 and TRBJ2-1, with 9 bases lining up with TRBD1. The CDR3 is made up of 16 amino acids. With V trimmed by 0 bases and J by 9 bases, 10 bases remained unmatched. Germline V lookup: CDR1 SGHRS, CDR2 YFSETQ. The CDR3 loop is CASSLVQGQGSGEQFF. CDR3 sequence (DNA): TGCGCCAGCAGCTTGGTACAGGGACAGGGTTCAGGTGAGCAGTTCTTC. Full variable domain (missing parts from reference TRBV5-1 and TRBJ2-1): KAGVTQTPRYLIKTRGQQVTLSCSPISGHRSVSWYQQTPGQGLQFLFEYFSETQRNKGNFPGRFSGRQFSNSRSEMNVSTLELGDSALYLCASSLVQGQGSGEQFFGPGTRLTVL.

This clone was counted once. V and J are TRBV29-1 and TRBJ1-1; possible D gene TRBD1, 5 bases. Between the trimmed V and J ends, which lost 4 bases and 1 base, there was a span of 13 bases. This CDR3 has 14 residues. Germline CDR1 reads SQVTM; CDR2 reads ANQGSEA. CDR3 sequence (DNA): TGCAGCGTTGGTCGAGGACACCAGAACACTGAAGCTTTCTTT. Translating gives CSVGRGHQNTEAFF.

V is TRBV6-6 and J is TRBJ1-5, with 8 bases fitting TRBD1. The CDR3 covers 14 residues. Germline CDR1 is MNHNY and CDR2 is SVGAGI (reference sequence). With 6 bases clipped from V and 7 bases from J, the junction kept 8 bases outside the gene matches. CDR3 loop: CASSETGARQPQHF. DNA of the CDR3: TGTGCCAGCAGCGAGACAGGGGCGAGACAGCCCCAGCATTTT.

The chain recombines TRBV6-5 with TRBJ1-3, with 8 bases that match TRBD1. V was clipped by 5 bases and J by 4 bases; unmatched bases: 7. Germline-derived CDR1 and CDR2 are MNHEY and SVGAGI. The CDR3 extends over 15 amino acids. The CDR3 here is CASSPRDRSGNTIYF. The CDR3 DNA reads TGTGCCAGCAGTCCCCGGGACAGGTCCGGAAACACCATATATTTT.

The gene calls are TRBV18 and TRBJ2-5; 8 bases match TRBD2. Germline CDR1 KGHSH, CDR2 LQKENI. CDR3 length equals 18 residues. The junction had 13 bases not matched to a gene; V was cut back by 3 bases and J by 1 base. The CDR3 region is CASSPQWVLREAQETQYF. In nucleotides, the CDR3 is TGTGCCAGCTCACCCCAGTGGGTGTTGCGGGAGGCCCAAGAGACCCAGTACTTC.

This rearrangement joins TRBV5-4 to TRBJ2-5, with D maybe TRBD1 (5 bases). Germline V gives CDR1 SGHNT, CDR2 YYREEE (reference sequence). The germline V and J ends were trimmed by 0 bases and 5 bases, with 11 bases remaining between them. The CDR3 covers 14 residues. CDR3 loop: CASSLVAGWETQYF. The CDR3 DNA reads TGTGCCAGCAGCTTGGTTGCAGGGTGGGAGACCCAGTACTTC.